This T cell receptor beta chain came from a study of T-cell reconstitution after alpha-beta-depleted transplantation in children. Unique molecular identifiers were incorporated when the TCRbeta library was constructed. TCRdb re-called the PCR reads through MiXCR, storing one row per CDR3 protein. The data show about 640,000 distinct CDR3 sequences, approximately 16% seen once. In its sample, this clonotype was seen a few times. CDR1 and CDR2 (germline): MNHEY, SVGAGI. This CDR3 contains 15 residues. After removal of 0 bases from V and 3 bases from J, the junction contained 3 bases not matched to a gene.

The clonotype was recovered from a human donor who donated a stem cell graft to a child with acute myeloid leukemia. The source was PBMCs from the stem cell graft donor, collected from the stem cell graft. The J gene is TRBJ2-3, the V gene TRBV6-5, with TRBD1 matching over 7 bases. This chain's CDR3 is CASSYSRGLTDTQYF. The CDR3 DNA reads as TGTGCCAGCAGTTACTCCAGGGGGTTGACAGATACGCAGTATTTT.